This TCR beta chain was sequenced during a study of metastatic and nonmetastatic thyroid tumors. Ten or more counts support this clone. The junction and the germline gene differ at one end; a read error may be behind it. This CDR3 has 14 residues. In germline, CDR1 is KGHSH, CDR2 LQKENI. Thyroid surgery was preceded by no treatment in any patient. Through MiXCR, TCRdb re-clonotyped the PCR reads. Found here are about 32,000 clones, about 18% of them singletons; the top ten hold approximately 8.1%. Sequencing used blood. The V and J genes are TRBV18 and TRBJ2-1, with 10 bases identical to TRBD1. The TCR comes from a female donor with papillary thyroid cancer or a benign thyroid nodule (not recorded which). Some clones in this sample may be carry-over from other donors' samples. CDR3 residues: CASSPQDRGNGQFF. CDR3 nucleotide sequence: TGTGCCAGCTCACCGCAGGACAGGGGGAATGGGCAGTTCTTC.